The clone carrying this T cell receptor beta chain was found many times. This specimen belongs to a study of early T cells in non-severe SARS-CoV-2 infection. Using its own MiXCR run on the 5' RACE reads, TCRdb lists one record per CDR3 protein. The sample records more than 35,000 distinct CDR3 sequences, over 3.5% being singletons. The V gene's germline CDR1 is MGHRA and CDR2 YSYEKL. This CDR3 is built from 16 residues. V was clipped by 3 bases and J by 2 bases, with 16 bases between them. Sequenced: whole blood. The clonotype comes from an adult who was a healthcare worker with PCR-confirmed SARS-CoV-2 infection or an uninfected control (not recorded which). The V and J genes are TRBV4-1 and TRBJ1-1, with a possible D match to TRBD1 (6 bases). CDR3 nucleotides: TGCGCCAGCAGCCAGGGGGCCGGCACTTCAAACACTGAAGCTTTCTTT. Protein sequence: CASSQGAGTSNTEAFF.